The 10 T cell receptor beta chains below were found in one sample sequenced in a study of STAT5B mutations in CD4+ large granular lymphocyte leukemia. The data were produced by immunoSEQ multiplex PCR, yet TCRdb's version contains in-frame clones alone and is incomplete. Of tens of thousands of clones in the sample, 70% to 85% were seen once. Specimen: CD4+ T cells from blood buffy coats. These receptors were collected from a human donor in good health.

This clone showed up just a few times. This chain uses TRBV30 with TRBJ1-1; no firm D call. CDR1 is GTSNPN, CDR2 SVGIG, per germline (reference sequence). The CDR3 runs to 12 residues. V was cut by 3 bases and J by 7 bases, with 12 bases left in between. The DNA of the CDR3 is TGTGCCTGGAGGTACACGGTGGGTGAAGCTTTCTTT. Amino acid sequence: CAWRYTVGEAFF.

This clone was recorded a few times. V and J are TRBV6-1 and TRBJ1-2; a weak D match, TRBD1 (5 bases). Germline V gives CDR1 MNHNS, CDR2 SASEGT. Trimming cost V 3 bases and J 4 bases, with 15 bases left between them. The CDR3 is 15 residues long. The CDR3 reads CASSEDGGSGYGYTF. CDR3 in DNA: TGTGCCAGCAGTGAGGACGGGGGTAGTGGCTATGGCTACACCTTC.

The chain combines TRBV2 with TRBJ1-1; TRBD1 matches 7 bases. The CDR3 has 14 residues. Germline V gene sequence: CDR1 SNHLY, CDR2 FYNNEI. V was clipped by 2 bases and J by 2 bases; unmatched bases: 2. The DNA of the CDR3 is TGTGCCAGCAGTGAAACAGGGGCCAACACTGAAGCTTTCTTT. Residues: CASSETGANTEAFF. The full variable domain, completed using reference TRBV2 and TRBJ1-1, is EPEVTQTPSHQVTQMGQEVILRCVPISNHLYFYWYRQILGQKVEFLVSFYNNEISEKSEIFDDQFSVERPDGSNFTLKIRSTKLEDSAMYFCASSETGANTEAFFGQGTRLTVV.

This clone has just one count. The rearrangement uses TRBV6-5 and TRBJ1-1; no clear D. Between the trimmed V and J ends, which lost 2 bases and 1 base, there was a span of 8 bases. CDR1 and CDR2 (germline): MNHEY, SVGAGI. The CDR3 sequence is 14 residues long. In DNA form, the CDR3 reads TGTGCCAGCAGTTACGATCGAGGGAACACTGAAGCTTTCTTT. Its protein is CASSYDRGNTEAFF.

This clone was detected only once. The DNA of the CDR3 is TGTGCCAGTAGTAACCTGGGACTTGTGAACACCGGGGAGCTGTTTTTT. Residues: CASSNLGLVNTGELFF. The chain uses TRBV19 and TRBJ2-2, with D tentatively TRBD2 (6 bases). V lost 4 bases and J 1 base, leaving 13 bases between the germline ends. The CDR3 covers 16 residues. The germline gives CDR1 LNHDA, CDR2 SQIVND (reference sequence).

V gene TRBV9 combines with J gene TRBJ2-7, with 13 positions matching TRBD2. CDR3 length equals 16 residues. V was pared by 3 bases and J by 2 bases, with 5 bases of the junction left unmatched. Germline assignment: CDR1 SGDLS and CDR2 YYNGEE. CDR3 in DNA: TGTGCCAGCAGCGGAGGACTAGCGGGAGCACCCTACGAGCAGTACTTC. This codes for CASSGGLAGAPYEQYF.

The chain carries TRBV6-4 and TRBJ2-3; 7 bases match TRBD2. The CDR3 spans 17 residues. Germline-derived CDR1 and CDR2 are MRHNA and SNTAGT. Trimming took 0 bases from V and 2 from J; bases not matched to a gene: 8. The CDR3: CASSDSFQRGPTDTQYF. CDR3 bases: TGTGCCAGCAGTGACTCGTTCCAGCGGGGACCCACAGATACGCAGTATTTT.

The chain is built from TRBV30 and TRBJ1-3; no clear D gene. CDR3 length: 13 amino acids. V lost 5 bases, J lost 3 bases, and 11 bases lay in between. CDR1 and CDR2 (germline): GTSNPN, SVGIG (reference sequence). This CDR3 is CAWAVRNGNTIYF. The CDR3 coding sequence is TGTGCCTGGGCAGTACGAAATGGAAACACCATATATTTT.

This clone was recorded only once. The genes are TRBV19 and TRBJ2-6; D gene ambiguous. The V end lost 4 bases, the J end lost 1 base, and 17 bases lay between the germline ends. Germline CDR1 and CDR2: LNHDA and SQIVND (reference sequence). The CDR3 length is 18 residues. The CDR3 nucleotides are TGTGCCAGTAGTAAGTTTCGCGGAGTTTCTTCTGGGGCCAACGTCCTGACTTTC. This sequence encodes CASSKFRGVSSGANVLTF.

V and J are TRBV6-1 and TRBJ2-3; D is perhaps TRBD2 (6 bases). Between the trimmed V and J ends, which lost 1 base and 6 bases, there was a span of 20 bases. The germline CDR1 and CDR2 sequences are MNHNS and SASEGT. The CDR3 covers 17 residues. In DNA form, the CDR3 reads TGTGCCAGCAGTGAAGTGGCTAGCGAGGGCGGTGGGGATACGCAGTATTTT. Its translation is CASSEVASEGGGDTQYF.